This is a list of T cell receptor beta chains from one sample in a study of OX40 agonist ivuxolimab in advanced cancers. This table comes from immunoSEQ multiplex PCR, and its TCRdb copy is limited to in-frame clones, with some not included. The sample lists 71,000 or so clones, more than 85% seen once, with less than 2.5% in the top ten. Specimen: CD4+ or CD8+ T cells sorted from blood, collected in a trial of the OX40 agonist ivuxolimab. These receptors originate from an adult with an advanced solid tumor such as melanoma, head and neck, liver or kidney cancer. Each CDR3 is given with its conserved first and last residue. A D gene is named only where the DNA matches it firmly. Expanded clones get a size class; other rows say once, few or many, or leave the size out.

>-|15|TRBJ1-4|-|TRBV18
CASSPVGDLGEKLFF
TGTGCCAGCTCACCGGTTGGGGACTTGGGTGAAAAACTGTTTTTT
>TRBD1|15|TRBJ1-6|-|TRBV6-5
CASSSGQRRGSPLHF
TGTGCCAGCAGTTCGGGACAGCGGCGGGGTTCACCCCTCCACTTT
>-|17|TRBJ1-4|few|TRBV28
CASSISNGLGSFEKLFF
TGTGCCAGCAGCATATCGAACGGTTTAGGGAGTTTCGAGAAACTGTTTTTT
>-|14|TRBJ2-2|few|TRBV6-6
CASSPSRLTGELFF
TGTGCCAGCAGTCCATCTCGATTGACCGGGGAGCTGTTTTTT
>-|15|TRBJ2-6|-|TRBV5-1
CASSWDISGANVLTF
TGCGCCAGCAGCTGGGACATCTCTGGGGCCAACGTCCTGACTTTC
>-|15|TRBJ2-7|-|TRBV4-2
CASSQEVRGQDEQYF
TGTGCCAGCAGCCAAGAAGTGCGGGGGCAAGACGAGCAGTACTTC
>TRBD2|16|TRBJ2-3|-|TRBV7-6
CASSLGTSGSTDTQYF
TGTGCCAGCAGCTTAGGTACTAGCGGTTCCACAGATACGCAGTATTTT
>TRBD1|15|TRBJ1-2|once|TRBV19
CASSSYRGHHYGYTF
TGTGCCAGTAGTTCCTACAGGGGGCACCACTATGGCTACACCTTC
>-|15|TRBJ1-3|-|TRBV28
CASSQWDGSGNTIYF
TGTGCCAGCAGTCAGTGGGACGGCTCTGGAAACACCATATATTTT
>TRBD2|14|TRBJ2-5|-|TRBV7-2
CASSIGGGQETQYF
TGTGCCAGCAGCATCGGGGGGGGCCAAGAGACCCAGTACTTC
>TRBD1|17|TRBJ2-4|-|TRBV27
CASRQWTGGGTKNIQYF
TGTGCCAGCAGACAATGGACAGGGGGTGGAACCAAAAACATTCAGTACTTC
>TRBD1|16|TRBJ2-3|-|TRBV6-4
CASSDSVGGGTDTQYF
TGTGCCAGCAGTGACTCAGTAGGGGGCGGCACAGATACGCAGTATTTT
>-|15|TRBJ2-5|-|TRBV27
CASSPGLGPQETQYF
TGTGCCAGCAGTCCGGGTTTAGGTCCCCAAGAGACCCAGTACTTC
>-|12|TRBJ2-5|-|TRBV5-1
CASSLALETQYF
TGCGCCAGCAGCTTGGCCTTGGAGACCCAGTACTTC
>-|15|TRBJ2-2|-|TRBV11-1
CASSSFQPDTGELFF
TGTGCCAGCAGCTCTTTCCAACCAGACACCGGGGAGCTGTTTTTT
>-|14|TRBJ1-3|-|TRBV25-1
CASSEGSSGNTIYF
TGTGCCAGCAGTGAGGGGAGCTCTGGAAACACCATATATTTT
>-|12|TRBJ1-6|-|TRBV19
CASSPRTAALHF
TGTGCCAGTAGTCCTCGGACAGCTGCCCTCCACTTT
>-|13|TRBJ1-2|-|TRBV7-2
CASSLNQGSGYTF
TGTGCCAGCAGCTTGAACCAGGGTAGTGGCTACACCTTC
>-|12|TRBJ1-1|once|TRBV12-5
CASGLKQDGAFF
TGTGCTAGTGGTTTGAAGCAGGACGGGGCTTTCTTT
>-|14|TRBJ1-1|-|TRBV29-1
CSAPTGTTNTEAFF
TGCAGCGCACCGACCGGGACAACGAACACTGAAGCTTTCTTT
>-|13|TRBJ2-7|few|TRBV28
CASSGVSPYEQYF
TGTGCCAGCAGTGGGGTTTCTCCCTACGAGCAGTACTTC
>-|15|TRBJ2-5|-|TRBV4-3
CASSQDFGTGETQYF
TGCGCCAGCAGCCAAGATTTCGGGACGGGAGAGACCCAGTACTTC
>TRBD2|16|TRBJ2-5|-|TRBV4-2
CASSQGALAGQETQYF
TGTGCCAGCAGCCAAGGAGCACTAGCGGGACAAGAGACCCAGTACTTC
>-|14|TRBJ2-5|-|TRBV18
CASSPPQDWETQYF
TGTGCCAGCTCACCCCCCCAGGACTGGGAGACCCAGTACTTC
>-|14|TRBJ2-7|-|TRBV7-2
CASSLARGTYEQYF
TGTGCCAGCAGCTTAGCCAGGGGTACCTACGAGCAGTACTTC
>-|14|TRBJ2-3|-|TRBV29-1
CSAGAGTSTDTQYF
TGCAGCGCCGGTGCGGGGACTAGCACAGATACGCAGTATTTT
>TRBD2|17|TRBJ2-1|-|TRBV4-2
CASSQLTTSGGAAEQFF
TGTGCCAGCAGCCAACTCACCACTAGCGGGGGGGCCGCTGAGCAGTTCTTC
>-|20|TRBJ2-1|-|TRBV10-2
CASSVRGVAEQKSSYNEQFF
TGCGCCAGCAGTGTACGAGGCGTAGCGGAACAAAAGAGCTCCTACAATGAGCAGTTCTTC
>-|14|TRBJ2-1|-|TRBV7-8
CASSIRGSYNEQFF
TGTGCCAGCAGCATTAGGGGGTCCTACAATGAGCAGTTCTTC
>-|12|TRBJ2-3|-|TRBV28
CASSSVEDTQYF
TGTGCCAGCAGTTCTGTTGAGGATACGCAGTATTTT
>-|15|TRBJ1-5|few|TRBV30
CAWSVRMGLGQPQHF
TGTGCCTGGAGTGTTAGAATGGGCCTCGGGCAGCCCCAGCATTTT
>TRBD2|18|TRBJ2-1|-|TRBV28
CASSQGLAGYSSYNEQFF
TGTGCCAGCAGTCAGGGACTAGCGGGCTATAGCTCCTACAATGAGCAGTTCTTC
>TRBD2|14|TRBJ2-5|-|TRBV11-3
CASAYSGGAETQYF
TGTGCCAGCGCATATAGCGGGGGGGCTGAGACCCAGTACTTC
>-|16|TRBJ2-1|-|TRBV7-9
CASSTYLGTNYNEQFF
TGTGCCAGCAGCACTTACCTCGGGACCAACTACAATGAGCAGTTCTTC
>-|14|TRBJ1-2|few|TRBV27
CANVDSQSDYGYTF
TGTGCCAACGTCGACAGTCAAAGCGATTATGGCTACACCTTC
>-|12|TRBJ1-1|-|TRBV29-1
CSVAAASSEAFF
TGCAGCGTCGCCGCTGCCAGTTCCGAAGCTTTCTTT
>-|14|TRBJ1-1|-|TRBV5-4
CASSLGGEALEAFF
TGTGCCAGCAGCTTGGGGGGGGAGGCTTTGGAGGCTTTCTTT
>TRBD1|16|TRBJ2-1|-|TRBV5-4
CASSNARTGGYNEQFF
TGTGCCAGCAGCAACGCGAGGACAGGGGGCTACAATGAGCAGTTCTTC
>-|15|TRBJ1-1|-|TRBV19
CASSISSGANTEAFF
TGTGCCAGTAGTATCAGTTCAGGAGCGAACACTGAAGCTTTCTTT
>-|12|TRBJ1-6|-|TRBV30
CAWSGGGSPLHF
TGTGCCTGGAGTGGGGGGGGATCACCCCTCCACTTT
>-|15|TRBJ1-1|-|TRBV7-9
CASSLRAGMNTEAFF
TGTGCCAGCAGCCTAAGGGCAGGGATGAACACTGAAGCTTTCTTT
>-|12|TRBJ1-4|-|TRBV6-5
CASSATGTKLFF
TGTGCCAGCAGTGCCACAGGGACAAAACTGTTTTTT
>-|15|TRBJ1-2|-|TRBV11-2
CASSQRGGPIGGYTF
TGTGCCAGCTCCCAAAGGGGGGGCCCTATCGGTGGCTACACCTTC
>-|14|TRBJ1-6|-|TRBV2
CASSERQGYSPLHF
TGTGCCAGCAGTGAAAGGCAGGGGTATTCACCCCTCCACTTT
>TRBD2|15|TRBJ2-1|-|TRBV11-3
CASSPSGRVHNEQFF
TGTGCCAGCAGCCCCAGCGGGAGGGTCCACAATGAGCAGTTCTTC
>TRBD1|17|TRBJ2-7|-|TRBV5-1
CASSPGTGGGLAYEQYF
TGCGCCAGCAGCCCCGGGACAGGGGGCGGCCTTGCCTACGAGCAGTACTTC
>TRBD1|15|TRBJ2-1|-|TRBV5-1
CASSLPRDSDNEQFF
TGCGCCAGCAGCCTCCCCCGGGACAGCGATAATGAGCAGTTCTTC
>TRBD1|15|TRBJ2-7|-|TRBV6-6
CASSRTQGAGYEQYF
TGTGCCAGCAGTCGTACTCAGGGGGCTGGCTACGAGCAGTACTTC
>-|13|TRBJ1-2|-|TRBV19
CASTPAGPYGYTF
TGTGCCAGTACCCCCGCAGGACCCTATGGCTACACCTTC
>TRBD1|15|TRBJ1-4|-|TRBV27
CASSHGTVGDEKLFF
TGTGCCAGCAGCCACGGGACAGTGGGGGATGAAAAACTGTTTTTT
>TRBD2|14|TRBJ2-1|-|TRBV27
CASSWASGINEQFF
TGTGCCAGCAGTTGGGCTAGCGGGATAAATGAGCAGTTCTTC
>TRBD1|17|TRBJ1-6|-|TRBV28
CASSPGGYSSYNSPLHF
TGTGCCAGCAGCCCAGGGGGCTATAGCTCCTATAATTCACCCCTCCACTTT
>-|13|TRBJ1-1|-|TRBV4-2
CASSHEGGTEAFF
TGTGCCAGCAGCCACGAGGGGGGCACTGAAGCTTTCTTT
>TRBD1|15|TRBJ1-2|once|TRBV11-2
CASSLEGQGTYGYTF
TGTGCCAGCAGCTTAGAGGGACAGGGGACCTATGGCTACACCTTC
>TRBD2|14|TRBJ2-2|-|TRBV5-1
CASSPGTTTGELFF
TGCGCCAGCAGCCCTGGGACTACCACCGGGGAGCTGTTTTTT
>-|15|TRBJ1-2|once|TRBV11-2
CASSQGVQGLGGYTF
TGCGCCAGCAGCCAAGGAGTACAGGGTTTAGGTGGCTACACCTTC
>-|15|TRBJ2-2|-|TRBV7-9
CASSPGQLNTGELFF
TGTGCCAGCAGCCCCGGACAGCTGAACACCGGGGAGCTGTTTTTT
>-|11|TRBJ2-7|-|TRBV29-1
CSVRSSYEQYF
TGCAGCGTCCGTAGCTCCTACGAGCAGTACTTC